These 32 T cell receptor beta chains were all obtained from the same sample, sequenced in a study of cytomegalovirus exposure and HLA in healthy donors. PCR amplification relied on 60 Vbeta primers (plus 13 Jbeta primers). TCRdb keeps only in-frame clones here, not all; method: immunoSEQ multiplex PCR. The table lists around 100,000 clones, about 80% of them singletons. Specimen: PBMCs. The receptors here all came from a female donor in good health and CMV-seropositive.

V is TRBV5-1 and J is TRBJ1-3; D might be TRBD1 (5 bases). The CDR3 consists of 16 residues. V gave up 4 bases and J gave up 4 bases, with 18 bases separating them. The germline V gene has CDR1 SGHRS and CDR2 YFSETQ. CDR3 residues: CASSLTGSLGGNTIYF. The CDR3 DNA follows: TGCGCCAGCAGCCTAACAGGCTCCCTCGGGGGAAACACCATATATTTT.

This chain uses TRBV5-1 with TRBJ2-5; D is possibly TRBD1 (7 bases). Germline V gene lookup returns CDR1 SGHRS and CDR2 YFSETQ. The germline V and J ends were trimmed by 5 bases and 2 bases, with 10 bases remaining between them. The CDR3 sequence is 13 residues long. CDR3 residues: CASRQGGQETQYF. CDR3 nucleotide sequence: TGCGCCAGCAGGCAGGGGGGTCAAGAGACCCAGTACTTC.

This chain links TRBV6-5 with TRBJ1-2; a possible D gene is TRBD1 (6 bases). Germline CDR1 MNHEY, CDR2 SVGAGI. This CDR3 is 15 amino acids long. The ends were cut back, 6 bases at V and 7 bases at J, with 21 bases in the middle. CDR3 region: CASRSGGPRSFGYTF. DNA for the CDR3: TGTGCCAGCAGGTCCGGGGGGCCGCGAAGTTTTGGCTACACCTTC.

This chain joins TRBV6-5 and TRBJ2-7; TRBD1 aligns across 11 bases. J lost 6 bases, V lost 2 bases, and 3 bases had no gene match. The CDR3 spans 14 residues. CDR1 is MNHEY and CDR2 is SVGAGI in the germline V gene. DNA of the CDR3: TGTGCCAGCAGTTACACGGGACAGGGGGGCGAGCAGTACTTC. Residues: CASSYTGQGGEQYF.

The rearrangement joins TRBV10-2 to TRBJ2-5, with 8 bases that match TRBD1. This CDR3 is built from 13 residues. In germline, CDR1 is WSHSY, CDR2 SAAADI. The J segment lost 4 bases and the V segment lost 7 bases, leaving 5 bases of the junction unmatched. The CDR3 is CASTGQGGETQYF. The CDR3 bases are TGCGCCAGCACCGGACAGGGAGGAGAGACCCAGTACTTC.

The chain employs TRBV5-6 and TRBJ2-3; 7 bases are shared with TRBD2. Trimming took 0 bases from V and 4 from J; bases not matched to a gene: 8. The CDR3 is made up of 16 amino acids. CDR1 and CDR2 from the germline V gene are SGHDT and YYEEEE. The CDR3 reads CASSLGGGPSADTQYF. DNA for the CDR3: TGTGCCAGCAGCTTGGGGGGGGGACCTAGCGCAGATACGCAGTATTTT.

This clone showed up just once. This chain links TRBV7-8 with TRBJ2-7, with TRBD2 matching over 7 bases. The length of the CDR3 is 16 residues. The germline gives CDR1 SGHVS, CDR2 FQNEAQ. V shed 1 base, J shed 3 bases, and the junction held 9 bases outside the gene matches. The CDR3 loop is CASSLVSAGEFYEQYF. CDR3 coding DNA: TGTGCCAGCAGCTTAGTGAGCGCGGGGGAGTTCTACGAGCAGTACTTC.

The V and J genes are TRBV2 and TRBJ2-7; no reliable D call. The CDR3 sequence is 10 residues long. Germline V gives CDR1 SNHLY, CDR2 FYNNEI. V gave up 3 bases and J gave up 7 bases, with 4 bases separating them. The DNA of the CDR3 is TGTGCCAGCAGTGACAGGGAGCAGTACTTC. Residues: CASSDREQYF.

This chain links TRBV19 with TRBJ2-2, with a weak D call TRBD1 (5 bases). V was pared by 7 bases and J by 4 bases, with 13 bases between. Germline V gene sequence: CDR1 LNHDA, CDR2 SQIVND (reference sequence). The CDR3 covers 14 residues. CDR3 loop: CASNKQAATGELFF. Here the CDR3 DNA reads TGTGCCAGTAATAAACAGGCCGCCACCGGGGAGCTGTTTTTT.

V is TRBV28 and J is TRBJ1-2, with a tentative D call TRBD1 (5 bases). Germline V gives CDR1 MDHEN, CDR2 SYDVKM. The CDR3 loop spans 12 amino acids. Between the trimmed V and J ends, which lost 8 bases and 7 bases, there was a span of 14 bases. In DNA form, the CDR3 reads TGTGCCAGCGGGATCCAGGGTTTTGGCTACACCTTC. This encodes CASGIQGFGYTF.

This clone was seen more than once but under ten times. This chain uses TRBV7-2 with TRBJ1-2; possibly TRBD1 for D (5 bases). This CDR3 is built from 15 residues. Germline CDR1 and CDR2: SGHTA and FQGNSA. V was shortened by 3 bases and J by 6 bases, with 17 bases between the two germline ends. DNA for the CDR3: TGTGCCAGCAGCTTGGGACTTCTAGCTTCCAATGGCTACACCTTC. This codes for CASSLGLLASNGYTF.

The chain is built from TRBV21-1 and TRBJ1-2; the D segment call TRBD1 is taken from the table without a DNA check. TRBV21-1 is given as a pseudogene. The CDR3 spans 15 residues. The CDR3 nucleotides read TGTGCCAGCAGCAATAAACAGGGACGTAGTTATGGCTACACCTTC. This gives the protein CASSNKQGRSYGYTF.

The rearrangement links TRBV10-1 to TRBJ2-5; D possibly corresponds to TRBD2 (5 bases). With 6 bases removed from V and 7 bases from J, the gap between germline ends came to 15 bases. Germline V CDR1 and CDR2: WNHNN, SYGVQD (reference sequence). CDR3 length equals 13 residues. The CDR3 is CASSEGGGGTQYF. The CDR3 nucleotides are TGCGCCAGCAGCGAGGGTGGAGGCGGGACCCAGTACTTC.

This clone was counted between two and nine times. The chain couples TRBV5-4 to TRBJ2-7, with 8 nucleotides matching TRBD2. This CDR3 region has 15 residues. Losses at the gene ends were 2 bases for V and 0 bases for J; bases not matched to a gene: 4. The V gene's germline CDR1 is SGHNT and CDR2 YYREEE (reference sequence). The CDR3 DNA reads TGTGCCAGCAGCTTCCCCGGGACTAGCTCCTACGAGCAGTACTTC. It codes for CASSFPGTSSYEQYF.

The chain combines TRBV9 with TRBJ2-7; D unresolved. The CDR3 loop spans 15 amino acids. The V gene lost 0 bases and the J gene lost 10 bases, with 20 bases spanning the gap. Germline CDR1 reads SGDLS; CDR2 reads YYNGEE. The CDR3 region is CASSVGDSGRSRQYF. The CDR3 DNA reads as TGTGCCAGCAGCGTAGGTGATTCAGGCAGATCCCGTCAGTACTTC.

V and J are TRBV6-1 and TRBJ2-5; D might be TRBD2 (6 bases). The germline CDR1 and CDR2 sequences are MNHNS and SASEGT. The CDR3 covers 14 residues. Between the trimmed V and J ends, which lost 8 bases and 2 bases, there was a span of 15 bases. CDR3 DNA sequence: TGTGCCAGCCGAAGGCGGGGTGTACAAGAGACCCAGTACTTC. The encoded protein is CASRRRGVQETQYF.

CDR3 nucleotide sequence: TGTGCCAGCAGCGCAAACAGGGCCGGGGAGCTGTTTTTT. The encoded protein is CASSANRAGELFF. This chain uses TRBV7-8 with TRBJ2-2; TRBD1 is a possible D gene (6 bases). V gave up 5 bases and J gave up 6 bases, with 10 bases separating them. The CDR3 is made up of 13 amino acids. CDR1 and CDR2 (germline): SGHVS, FQNEAQ.

To note about this clone: One end of the junction does not line up with germline, which may come from a read error. V is TRBV7-9 and J is TRBJ2-5; 13 bases align to TRBD2. This CDR3 is 16 amino acids long. CDR1 and CDR2 (germline): SEHNR, FQNEAQ (reference sequence). The CDR3 here is CSSSLTSGGAWETQYF. As DNA, the CDR3 is TGTTCCAGCAGCCTTACTAGCGGGGGGGCCTGGGAGACCCAGTACTTC.

J is TRBJ1-2 and V is TRBV19; 7 bases are a match to TRBD1. V shed 5 bases, J shed 5 bases, and the junction held 8 bases outside the gene matches. The CDR3 totals 14 residues. Per germline, CDR1 LNHDA and CDR2 SQIVND (reference sequence). The CDR3 DNA sequence: TGTGCCAGTAGTCTCAAGCAGGGGGTGTATGGCTACACCTTC. Its translation: CASSLKQGVYGYTF.

This clone was picked up a small number of times. The chain is built from TRBV9 and TRBJ2-1, with D possibly matching TRBD2 (5 bases). CDR3 length: 12 amino acids. The V end was cut by 7 bases, the J end by 8 bases, with 13 bases between. CDR1 SGDLS and CDR2 YYNGEE come from the germline V gene. The DNA of the CDR3 is TGTGCCAGCGGGAGATCGAACCATGAGCAGTTCTTC. It translates to CASGRSNHEQFF.

The V gene is TRBV7-8, the J gene TRBJ2-1, with D perhaps TRBD1 (6 bases). This CDR3 comprises 17 residues. Germline values: CDR1 SGHVS, CDR2 FQNEAQ. Between the trimmed V and J ends, which lost 2 bases and 5 bases, there was a span of 19 bases. The CDR3: CASSLKLWTEKNNEQFF. The CDR3 bases are TGTGCCAGCAGCTTAAAGTTGTGGACAGAGAAAAACAATGAGCAGTTCTTC.

The chain combines TRBV5-1 with TRBJ2-2; the match to TRBD1 covers 8 bases. The trim removed 4 bases at V and 5 bases at J, leaving 4 bases unmatched. The CDR3 contains 14 residues. The germline CDR1 and CDR2 sequences are SGHRS and YFSETQ. This CDR3 reads CASSPGGPTGELFF. In DNA, the CDR3 is TGCGCCAGCAGCCCAGGGGGCCCTACCGGGGAGCTGTTTTTT.

The chain links TRBV6-5 to TRBJ1-1; D is perhaps TRBD1 (6 bases). The CDR3 has 15 amino acids. Germline V gene data show CDR1 as MNHEY and CDR2 as SVGAGI. V lost 7 bases and J 2 bases, leaving 17 bases between the germline ends. In DNA, the CDR3 is TGTGCCAGCAAAAGGCAGGGGAGAAGCAACACTGAAGCTTTCTTT. Translated: CASKRQGRSNTEAFF.

The gene calls are TRBV27 and TRBJ2-1; 9 nucleotides match TRBD2. The CDR3 has 16 amino acids. Germline V gene data show CDR1 as MNHEY and CDR2 as SMNVEV (reference sequence). V was clipped by 5 bases and J by 12 bases; unmatched bases: 17. CDR3 in amino acids: CASSPPSRGGLYGQFF. The CDR3 DNA sequence: TGTGCCAGCAGTCCCCCTTCGCGGGGGGGCCTGTATGGGCAGTTCTTC.

V and J are TRBV1 and TRBJ2-5; the table's D call TRBD1 went unverified against the DNA. TRBV1 is listed as a pseudogene. The CDR3 has 16 amino acids. CDR3 sequence: CTSSPQGGRGHETQYF. CDR3 nucleotides: TGCACCAGCAGCCCCCAGGGGGGCAGGGGGCATGAGACCCAGTACTTC.

V usage is TRBV5-1 and J usage is TRBJ2-1, with TRBD2 matching over 12 bases. With 4 bases clipped from V and 2 bases from J, the junction kept 7 bases outside the gene matches. CDR1 and CDR2 (germline): SGHRS, YFSETQ. CDR3 length: 17 residues. CDR3 coding DNA: TGCGCCAGCAGCCTACTAGCGGGGGGAAGGGCCTACAATGAGCAGTTCTTC. This codes for CASSLLAGGRAYNEQFF.

The rearrangement links TRBV30 to TRBJ2-7; 7 bases fit TRBD1. V shed 4 bases and J 1 base; nucleotides not matched to a gene: 7. CDR1 and CDR2 (germline): GTSNPN, SVGIG (reference sequence). The CDR3 has 14 amino acids. In DNA form, the CDR3 reads TGTGCCTGGAAAAAGGGACAGACTTCCTACGAGCAGTACTTC. This encodes CAWKKGQTSYEQYF.

The chain combines TRBV18 with TRBJ2-1; D possibly corresponds to TRBD2 (6 bases). Between the trimmed V and J ends, which lost 5 bases and 1 base, there was a span of 12 bases. CDR3 length equals 15 residues. Looked up from germline, CDR1 is KGHSH and CDR2 is LQKENI. The CDR3 here is CASSASDPSYNEQFF. The CDR3 DNA sequence: TGTGCCAGCTCAGCTAGCGACCCTTCCTACAATGAGCAGTTCTTC.

As DNA, the CDR3 is TGTGCCATCAGTGGAGGGGGTAGCGGGAGCACAGATACGCAGTATTTT. Protein sequence: CAISGGGSGSTDTQYF. This sequence joins TRBV10-3 and TRBJ2-3, with a possible D match to TRBD2 (7 bases). Deletions cut 4 bases from V and 0 bases from J, with 14 bases between. Germline V gene lookup returns CDR1 ENHRY and CDR2 SYGVKD. The CDR3 spans 16 residues.

V and J are TRBV6-6 and TRBJ1-5; TRBD1 agrees at 9 bases. CDR3 length: 14 residues. Germline V lookup: CDR1 MNHNY, CDR2 SVGAGI (reference sequence). V lost 6 bases, J lost 5 bases, and 5 bases stayed unmatched. The CDR3 nucleotides read TGTGCCAGCAGCCCGGACAGGGGCCATCAGCCCCAGCATTTT. As protein: CASSPDRGHQPQHF.

This chain uses TRBV29-1 with TRBJ2-7, with D maybe TRBD1 (6 bases). The V gene lost 7 bases and the J gene lost 2 bases, with 9 bases spanning the gap. The CDR3 has 11 residues. The germline gives CDR1 SQVTM, CDR2 ANQGSEA. The CDR3 nucleotides read TGCAGCGCCTGGACAGCCTACGAGCAGTACTTC. The encoded protein is CSAWTAYEQYF.

This sequence joins TRBV10-3 and TRBJ1-5; no clear D gene. This CDR3 spans 14 amino acids. V shed 3 bases and J shed 0 bases, with 6 bases lying between them. Germline CDR1 is ENHRY and CDR2 is SYGVKD. The DNA for the CDR3 is TGTGCCATCAGTGAAACTTATAGCAATCAGCCCCAGCATTTT. It is translated as CAISETYSNQPQHF.